This TCR beta chain came from a study of blood T cell repertoires in COVID-19. Study-level background: Spain, Italy and the United States supplied samples that represented acute and convalescent COVID-19. The analysed material was cDNA or gDNA that came from T cells, B-cell-depleted T cells, or PBMCs.

Original handling: Reference gene primer amplification in the assay estimated nucleated cell counts. Profiling relied on immunoSEQ multiplex PCR, and the TCRdb table lists in-frame clones only, not all of them. That table gives V, J and clone size, and the DNA gave D and trimming. The table has almost 250,000 clones, around 88% seen once. The CDR3 runs 17 residues. V lost 3 bases to trimming and J lost 0 bases; unmatched junction nucleotides: 4. Germline-derived CDR1 and CDR2 are KGHDR and SFDVKD. The Seattle patients joined while their infection was active and were tracked longitudinally afterward. This receptor was obtained from a woman aged 80 or over with COVID-19, enrolled during active disease. The chain links TRBV24-1 to TRBJ2-1; 10 bases match TRBD2. Material: peripheral blood. CDR3 bases: TGTGCCACCAGTGATCCTAGCGGGGGAAGCTCCTACAATGAGCAGTTCTTC. It specifies CATSDPSGGSSYNEQFF.